Below, 15 T cell receptor beta chains from the same sample are listed, as sequenced in a study of cytomegalovirus exposure and HLA in healthy donors. Assay: immunoSEQ multiplex PCR; the TCRdb copy retains only in-frame clones and omits some. The repertoire holds 200,000 to 250,000 clones, about 93% seen once, with around 1% in the top ten. Sequencing input: PBMCs. Receptor source: a young woman in good health and CMV-seronegative.

The V call is TRBV9, the J call TRBJ2-7; the match to TRBD1 covers 7 bases. The V gene end was trimmed by 3 bases and the J gene end by 2 bases; junction bases not matched to a gene: 11. Germline assignment: CDR1 SGDLS and CDR2 YYNGEE. The CDR3 totals 16 residues. The CDR3 loop is CASSATSGQSPYEQYF. Written as DNA, the CDR3 is TGTGCCAGCAGCGCCACCTCGGGACAGTCACCCTACGAGCAGTACTTC.

The rearrangement uses TRBV9 and TRBJ2-2; 10 nucleotides match TRBD1. From germline, CDR1 is SGDLS and CDR2 YYNGEE. This CDR3 has 16 amino acids. Germline trimming cut 3 bases from V and 4 bases from J; bases unmatched to any gene: 6. This chain's CDR3 is CASSGRTGGPTGELFF. For the CDR3, the DNA is TGTGCCAGCAGCGGAAGGACAGGGGGACCCACCGGGGAGCTGTTTTTT. The full variable domain, its missing parts supplied by reference TRBV9 and TRBJ2-2, is DSGVTQTPKHLITATGQRVTLRCSPRSGDLSVYWYQQSLDQGLQFLIQYYNGEERAKGNILERFSAQQFPDLHSELNLSSLELGDSALYFCASSGRTGGPTGELFFGEGSRLTVL.

V is TRBV15 and J is TRBJ2-1; 9 bases map to TRBD2. Germline V gives CDR1 LNHNV, CDR2 YYDKDF (reference sequence). The CDR3 is made up of 19 amino acids. V was clipped by 0 bases and J by 3 bases; unmatched bases: 12. Written as DNA, the CDR3 is TGTGCCACCAGCAGAGATGTGGCTAGCGGGACGAGGGGCTACAATGAGCAGTTCTTC. Translated, it gives CATSRDVASGTRGYNEQFF. Complete variable domain (other parts from reference TRBV15 and TRBJ2-1): DAMVIQNPRYQVTQFGKPVTLSCSQTLNHNVMYWYQQKSSQAPKLLFHYYDKDFNNEADTPDNFQSRRPNTSFCFLDIRSPGLGDTAMYLCATSRDVASGTRGYNEQFFGPGTRLTVL.

V is TRBV27 and J is TRBJ2-7; D may be TRBD1 (5 bases). Trimming stripped 7 bases from V and 2 bases from J, with 21 bases between. This CDR3 has 16 residues. Germline CDR1 reads MNHEY; CDR2 reads SMNVEV (reference sequence). The CDR3 sequence: CASTSRLGESPYEQYF. The CDR3 DNA sequence: TGTGCCAGCACCAGCAGGTTAGGGGAATCCCCCTACGAGCAGTACTTC.

The chain employs TRBV27 and TRBJ1-1; TRBD1 aligns across 8 bases. Per the germline V gene, CDR1 is MNHEY and CDR2 is SMNVEV (reference sequence). J was trimmed by 4 bases and V by 6 bases; bases with no gene match: 10. The CDR3 contains 15 residues. CDR3 coding DNA: TGTGCCAGCAGGGGATCGCAGGGGGCGCGCACTGAAGCTTTCTTT. Its translation is CASRGSQGARTEAFF.

The V gene is TRBV5-1, the J gene TRBJ2-1; perhaps TRBD2 as D (5 bases). V lost 0 bases to trimming and J lost 8 bases, with 18 bases between them. This CDR3 contains 16 residues. The germline gives CDR1 SGHRS, CDR2 YFSETQ. The CDR3, as DNA: TGCGCCAGCAGCTTGGACGGCGCCGGCGGGTTCTATGAGCAGTTCTTC. Its protein is CASSLDGAGGFYEQFF.

The chain employs TRBV4-1 and TRBJ2-7, with TRBD2 matching 8 bases. In germline, CDR1 is MGHRA, CDR2 YSYEKL. The junction had 6 bases not matched to a gene; V was cut back by 2 bases and J by 3 bases. This CDR3 comprises 15 residues. The CDR3 DNA follows: TGCGCCAGCAGCCAACTAGCGGGCAAAGACTACGAGCAGTACTTC. This sequence encodes CASSQLAGKDYEQYF.

This clone was detected only once. The chain recombines TRBV27 with TRBJ1-3; 7 nucleotides line up with TRBD1. The length of the CDR3 is 14 residues. Germline values: CDR1 MNHEY, CDR2 SMNVEV (reference sequence). Trimming removed 8 bases from V and 3 bases from J; junction bases left unmatched: 7. The chain's CDR3 is CASLDRAGGNTIYF. CDR3 in DNA: TGTGCCAGCCTCGACAGGGCTGGTGGAAACACCATATATTTT.

The V gene is TRBV9, the J gene TRBJ2-1; no definite D call. This CDR3 comprises 15 residues. V shed 6 bases and J shed 0 bases, with 13 bases lying between them. Looked up from germline, CDR1 is SGDLS and CDR2 is YYNGEE. The CDR3 loop is CASTPSRSSYNEQFF. The CDR3 bases are TGTGCCAGCACCCCCTCGCGGAGCTCCTACAATGAGCAGTTCTTC.

J is TRBJ2-6 and V is TRBV28; TRBD1 aligns across 8 bases. The V gene end was trimmed by 3 bases and the J gene end by 1 base; junction bases not matched to a gene: 14. The CDR3 has 20 amino acids. Germline values: CDR1 MDHEN, CDR2 SYDVKM. The CDR3 loop reads CASSFAGQGEIGSGANVLTF. DNA for the CDR3: TGTGCCAGCAGTTTTGCAGGACAGGGAGAAATAGGTTCTGGGGCCAACGTCCTGACTTTC.

The J gene is TRBJ1-2, the V gene TRBV2; D gene ambiguous. The CDR3 has 12 amino acids. CDR1 is SNHLY, CDR2 FYNNEI, per germline. Trimming took off 4 bases at V and 2 bases at J, with 5 bases between the two ends. CDR3 DNA sequence: TGTGCCAGCAGTGTGCAGAACTATGGCTACACCTTC. Translating gives CASSVQNYGYTF.

The chain links TRBV7-8 to TRBJ1-2; TRBD1 matches at 8 bases. The V gene end was trimmed by 5 bases and the J gene end by 5 bases; junction bases not matched to a gene: 10. CDR1 is SGHVS, CDR2 FQNEAQ, per germline. The CDR3 has 15 residues. CDR3 loop: CASSTQITGGYGYTF. The DNA for the CDR3 is TGTGCCAGCAGCACACAGATAACAGGGGGTTATGGCTACACCTTC. Variable domain in full (rest from reference TRBV7-8 and TRBJ1-2): GAGVSQSPRYKVAKRGQDVALRCDPISGHVSLFWYQQALGQGPEFLTYFQNEAQLDKSGLPSDRFFAERPEGSVSTLKIQRTQQEDSAVYLCASSTQITGGYGYTFGSGTRLTVV.

The chain carries TRBV18 and TRBJ2-2; D is perhaps TRBD1 (5 bases). Per the germline V gene, CDR1 is KGHSH and CDR2 is LQKENI. V was clipped by 3 bases and J by 4 bases, with 15 bases between them. This CDR3 has 16 amino acids. CDR3 sequence: CASSPATDTFTGELFF. The CDR3 nucleotides are TGTGCCAGCTCACCCGCCACGGACACCTTCACCGGGGAGCTGTTTTTT.

The chain recombines TRBV2 with TRBJ2-3; 7 nucleotides agree with TRBD2. Losses at the gene ends were 2 bases for V and 5 bases for J; bases not matched to a gene: 10. The CDR3 spans 16 residues. CDR1 is SNHLY and CDR2 is FYNNEI in the germline V gene. CDR3 amino acids: CASSEHGDYPRDTQYF. As DNA, the CDR3 is TGTGCCAGCAGTGAACATGGGGACTACCCCAGAGATACGCAGTATTTT.

J is TRBJ1-4 and V is TRBV5-4; 8 bases match TRBD1. With V trimmed by 2 bases and J by 6 bases, 3 bases remained unmatched. Germline V gives CDR1 SGHNT, CDR2 YYREEE (reference sequence). The CDR3 contains 14 residues. This chain's CDR3 is CASSFPGQDEKLFF. CDR3 bases: TGTGCCAGCAGCTTTCCGGGACAGGATGAAAAACTGTTTTTT.